The next 2 T cell receptor beta chains were all read from a single sample in a study of neurological immune-mediated disorders (dated by TCRdb to about 2019). The library was generated by 5' RACE. This sample was sequenced with an Illumina HiSeq 2500. TCRdb reworked the public reads: Q25 trimming with fastp, MiXCR clone assembly, productive beta chains retained. One record per CDR3 amino acid sequence lists the most common genes and DNA. The sample yields over 60,000 distinct CDR3 sequences; 5% to 6% were counted once. Less than 2.5% of the sample is held by the ten biggest clonotypes. Sequencing was done on a sample of PBMCs. Receptors originate from a woman in her 30s with multiple sclerosis.

This clonotype was detected a few times. V is TRBV20-1 and J is TRBJ2-3; D is unclear. CDR3 length: 12 amino acids. The V end lost 3 bases, the J end lost 7 bases, and 11 bases lay between the germline ends. Looked up from germline, CDR1 is DFQATT and CDR2 is SNEGSKA (reference sequence). The CDR3 reads CSASPSLYTQYF. CDR3 bases: TGCAGTGCTAGCCCCAGTTTATATACGCAGTATTTT.

The sample holds many counts of this clonotype. The V and J genes are TRBV20-1 and TRBJ2-3, with D maybe TRBD2 (6 bases). The V gene lost 3 bases and the J gene lost 3 bases, with 7 bases spanning the gap. This CDR3 region has 12 residues. Germline V gene sequence: CDR1 DFQATT, CDR2 SNEGSKA (reference sequence). CDR3 nucleotides: TGCAGTGCTAGGACTAGAACAGATACGCAGTATTTT. Protein product: CSARTRTDTQYF.